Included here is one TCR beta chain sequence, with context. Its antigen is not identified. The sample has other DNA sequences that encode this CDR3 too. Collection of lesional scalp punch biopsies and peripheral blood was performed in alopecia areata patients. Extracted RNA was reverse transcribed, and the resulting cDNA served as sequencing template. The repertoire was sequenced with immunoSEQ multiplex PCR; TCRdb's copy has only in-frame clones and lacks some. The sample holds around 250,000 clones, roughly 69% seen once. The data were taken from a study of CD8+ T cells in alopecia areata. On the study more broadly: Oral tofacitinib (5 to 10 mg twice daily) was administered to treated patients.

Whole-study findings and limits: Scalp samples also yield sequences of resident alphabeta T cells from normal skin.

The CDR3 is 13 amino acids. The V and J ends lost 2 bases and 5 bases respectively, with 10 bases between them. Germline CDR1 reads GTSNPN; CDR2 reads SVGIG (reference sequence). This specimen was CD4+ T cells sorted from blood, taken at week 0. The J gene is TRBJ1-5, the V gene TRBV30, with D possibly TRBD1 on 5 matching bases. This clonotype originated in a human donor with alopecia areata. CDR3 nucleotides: TGTGCCTGGAGTCCGGGACGGGATCAGCCCCAGCATTTT. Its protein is CAWSPGRDQPQHF.